This passage covers 27 T cell receptor beta chains from one sample sequenced in a study of cytomegalovirus exposure and HLA in healthy donors. Primers: 60 Vbeta forward and 13 Jbeta reverse. Profiled with immunoSEQ multiplex PCR; TCRdb holds only in-frame clones, not every one. This table has nearly 110,000 clones, approximately 82% appearing once. Sequencing was carried out using PBMCs. The receptors were gathered from a man in his forties in good health and CMV-seronegative.

The sample holds one count of this clone. CDR3 loop: CASKPSGVPTDTQYF. CDR3 coding DNA: TGCGCCAGCAAGCCTAGCGGGGTACCCACAGATACGCAGTATTTT. V is TRBV10-2 and J is TRBJ2-3; 9 bases line up with TRBD2. CDR1 WSHSY and CDR2 SAAADI come from the germline V gene. V shed 7 bases and J 2 bases; nucleotides not matched to a gene: 7. This CDR3 region has 15 residues.

The chain is built from TRBV5-1 and TRBJ1-1; 7 bases match TRBD1. CDR3 length equals 15 residues. Germline loops: CDR1 SGHRS, CDR2 YFSETQ. The ends lost 0 bases at V and 1 base at J; junction bases unmatched: 3. The chain's CDR3 is CASSLGQGWNTEAFF. The CDR3, as DNA: TGCGCCAGCAGCTTGGGACAGGGTTGGAACACTGAAGCTTTCTTT.

The chain uses TRBV2 and TRBJ2-3; TRBD2 matches 15 bases. This CDR3 spans 18 amino acids. V dropped 6 bases and J dropped 8; count of bases not matched to a gene: 15. CDR1 and CDR2 (germline): SNHLY, FYNNEI. As DNA, the CDR3 is TGTGCCAGCAGCTCCGGGACTAGCGGGGGGCGGGTTTACCTTACGCAGTATTTT. Translating gives CASSSGTSGGRVYLTQYF.

A note on this clone: The germline gene is not matched at one end of the junction; a read error may be the cause. The rearrangement joins TRBV7-9 to TRBJ2-3; 7 positions match TRBD2. CDR1 is SEHNR, CDR2 FQNEAQ, per germline (reference sequence). The CDR3 spans 17 residues. The CDR3 loop is CSSSLGVSAGDGDTQYF. The CDR3 region has the DNA TGTTCCAGCAGCCTAGGCGTATCGGCGGGGGATGGAGATACGCAGTATTTT. The full variable domain, rest sourced from reference TRBV7-9 and TRBJ2-3, is DTGVSQNPRHKITKRGQNVTFRCDPISEHNRLYWYRQTLGQGPEFLTYFQNEAQLEKSRLLSDRFSAERPKGSFSTLEIQRTEQGDSAMYLCSSSLGVSAGDGDTQYFGPGTRLTVL.

About this clone: The junction shows a germline mismatch at one end, possibly a read error. CDR3 amino acids: CASSPLGTGLIF. The CDR3 bases are TGTGCCAGCAGTCCCCTCGGGACAGGGCTGATCTTC. The chain is built from TRBV6-1 and TRBJ2-1; 9 nucleotides line up with TRBD1. The CDR3 sequence is 12 residues long. Per the germline V gene, CDR1 is MNHNS and CDR2 is SASEGT.

To note about this clone: The junction differs from germline at one of its ends, possibly a read error. The V call is TRBV2, the J call TRBJ2-5; 14 positions match TRBD2. Germline V gene lookup returns CDR1 SNHLY and CDR2 FYNNEI. This CDR3 is 16 amino acids long. CDR3: CASRVGTSGGQGTQYF. The CDR3 bases are TGTGCCAGCAGGGTTGGGACTAGCGGGGGACAAGGGACCCAGTACTTC.

The J gene is TRBJ2-5, the V gene TRBV5-4, with 12 bases aligning to TRBD2. The CDR3 has 16 amino acids. The junction had 5 bases not matched to a gene; V was cut back by 0 bases and J by 5 bases. Germline assignment: CDR1 SGHNT and CDR2 YYREEE (reference sequence). CDR3: CASSLGTSGAGETQYF. Here the CDR3 DNA reads TGTGCCAGCAGCTTGGGGACTAGCGGGGCCGGGGAGACCCAGTACTTC.

CDR3 sequence: CASSTGDGGIGYTF. For the CDR3, the DNA is TGTGCCAGCAGTACAGGGGACGGGGGAATTGGCTACACCTTC. The chain uses TRBV6-6 and TRBJ1-2; 7 positions agree with TRBD1. CDR3 size: 14 residues. V shed 5 bases and J 7 bases; nucleotides not matched to a gene: 10. CDR1 and CDR2 (germline): MNHNY, SVGAGI (reference sequence).

This chain links TRBV11-2 with TRBJ1-5, with D possibly matching TRBD1 (5 bases). Germline CDR1 is SGHAT and CDR2 is FQNNGV. This CDR3 is 14 amino acids long. Trimming stripped 2 bases from V and 4 bases from J, with 9 bases between. Written as DNA, the CDR3 is TGTGCCAGCAGCTTATCAGGGATGAATCAGCCCCAGCATTTT. This translates into CASSLSGMNQPQHF.

In DNA, the CDR3 is TGTGCCATCAGTGAAGCCGATCAGCCCCAGCATTTT. Its translation is CAISEADQPQHF. V is TRBV10-3 and J is TRBJ1-5; D gene ambiguous. The CDR3 is 12 amino acids. The germline CDR1 and CDR2 sequences are ENHRY and SYGVKD. V was clipped by 3 bases and J by 5 bases, with 5 bases between them.

The chain recombines TRBV5-1 with TRBJ2-3; no reliable D call. Trimming took 0 bases from V and 0 from J, leaving 8 bases between them. The germline V gene encodes CDR1 SGHRS and CDR2 YFSETQ. The CDR3 is made up of 15 amino acids. For the CDR3, the DNA is TGCGCCAGCAGCTTGGTCGAGGTCAGCACAGATACGCAGTATTTT. Translation: CASSLVEVSTDTQYF.

The chain uses TRBV5-1 and TRBJ1-1; tentatively, D is TRBD1 (5 bases). CDR1 and CDR2 (germline): SGHRS, YFSETQ. The CDR3 has 14 residues. V dropped 2 bases and J dropped 5 bases, with 13 bases sitting between them. CDR3 loop: CASSFGGVITEAFF. In DNA form, the CDR3 reads TGCGCCAGCAGCTTCGGGGGAGTGATTACTGAAGCTTTCTTT. Full variable domain (remainder filled in from reference TRBV5-1 and TRBJ1-1): KAGVTQTPRYLIKTRGQQVTLSCSPISGHRSVSWYQQTPGQGLQFLFEYFSETQRNKGNFPGRFSGRQFSNSRSEMNVSTLELGDSALYLCASSFGGVITEAFFGQGTRLTVV.

This sequence joins TRBV7-9 and TRBJ2-5; no reliable D call. CDR1 and CDR2 (germline): SEHNR, FQNEAQ (reference sequence). The V gene lost 7 bases and the J gene lost 2 bases, with 8 bases spanning the gap. The CDR3 covers 12 residues. The CDR3 coding sequence is TGTGCCAGCATCTCCGGGCAAGAGACCCAGTACTTC. Residues: CASISGQETQYF.

At least ten counts were recorded for this clone. J is TRBJ2-1 and V is TRBV5-6; a weak D match, TRBD2 (5 bases). There are 13 residues in the CDR3. Looked up from germline, CDR1 is SGHDT and CDR2 is YYEEEE. The V and J ends lost 1 base and 6 bases respectively, with 8 bases between them. The CDR3 sequence: CASSLMGSNEQFF. CDR3 coding DNA: TGTGCCAGCAGCTTGATGGGGAGCAATGAGCAGTTCTTC.

This chain connects TRBV6-5 to TRBJ2-7; the match to TRBD2 covers 12 bases. The length of the CDR3 is 15 residues. V lost 2 bases, J lost 10 bases, and 9 bases stayed unmatched. Germline CDR1 is MNHEY and CDR2 is SVGAGI. CDR3 sequence reads: CASSYRASGGAVQYF. DNA for the CDR3: TGTGCCAGCAGTTACAGGGCTAGCGGGGGGGCCGTTCAGTACTTC.

The chain has TRBV5-1 and TRBJ1-1, with D perhaps TRBD1 (6 bases). This CDR3 region has 15 residues. Looked up from germline, CDR1 is SGHRS and CDR2 is YFSETQ. V lost 4 bases and J lost 4, with 17 bases in between. Here the CDR3 DNA reads TGCGCCAGCAGCCGCGATTCAGGGGTGACCACTGAAGCTTTCTTT. Translation: CASSRDSGVTTEAFF. Full variable domain (outside the CDR3, taken from reference TRBV5-1 and TRBJ1-1): KAGVTQTPRYLIKTRGQQVTLSCSPISGHRSVSWYQQTPGQGLQFLFEYFSETQRNKGNFPGRFSGRQFSNSRSEMNVSTLELGDSALYLCASSRDSGVTTEAFFGQGTRLTVV.

The chain couples TRBV11-1 to TRBJ2-2; D is possibly TRBD1 (6 bases). Trimming removed 0 bases from V and 4 bases from J, with 15 bases in between. Per the germline V gene, CDR1 is SGHAT and CDR2 is FQDESV (reference sequence). This CDR3 is built from 17 residues. CDR3 protein: CASSLALGRGPTGELFF. For the CDR3, the DNA is TGTGCCAGCAGCTTAGCGCTCGGCAGGGGCCCCACCGGGGAGCTGTTTTTT. Drawing the rest from reference TRBV11-1 and TRBJ2-2, the complete variable domain is EAEVAQSPRYKITEKSQAVAFWCDPISGHATLYWYRQILGQGPELLVQFQDESVVDDSQLPKDRFSAERLKGVDSTLKIQPAELGDSAMYLCASSLALGRGPTGELFFGEGSRLTVL.

The chain has TRBV5-1 and TRBJ2-1, with TRBD1 matching over 7 bases. Trimming removed 0 bases from V and 2 bases from J; junction bases left unmatched: 23. Germline V lookup: CDR1 SGHRS, CDR2 YFSETQ. This CDR3 comprises 22 residues. CDR3 sequence reads: CASSLVGIDRVFPQFAYNEQFF. The CDR3 nucleotides read TGCGCCAGCAGCTTGGTGGGGATTGACAGGGTCTTTCCCCAATTCGCCTACAATGAGCAGTTCTTC.

V and J are TRBV2 and TRBJ1-2, with a weak D call TRBD1 (6 bases). This CDR3 has 12 residues. V was cut by 6 bases and J by 5 bases, with 10 bases left in between. Looked up from germline, CDR1 is SNHLY and CDR2 is FYNNEI. The CDR3 reads CASSGQRYGYTF. The CDR3 DNA sequence: TGTGCCAGCAGCGGACAGAGATATGGCTACACCTTC.

The chain uses TRBV5-1 and TRBJ2-1, with TRBD1 matching over 9 bases. Germline lookup yields CDR1 SGHRS and CDR2 YFSETQ. J gave up 4 bases and V 2 bases, and 4 bases lay outside the gene matches. This CDR3 contains 15 residues. CDR3 sequence (DNA): TGCGCCAGCAGCTTACAGGGGGCAGAATACAATGAGCAGTTCTTC. It specifies CASSLQGAEYNEQFF.

The gene calls are TRBV7-9 and TRBJ2-7, with TRBD2 matching over 9 bases. This CDR3 region has 13 residues. The trim removed 8 bases at V and 1 base at J, leaving 3 bases unmatched. The germline V gene has CDR1 SEHNR and CDR2 FQNEAQ (reference sequence). Here the CDR3 DNA reads TGTGCCAGCGGGGCGGGGGGGTCCTACGAGCAGTACTTC. Its protein is CASGAGGSYEQYF.

In the case of this clone: In the same sample, other DNA sequences code for this CDR3. CDR3 residues: CASSLGGSNTGELFF. CDR3 nucleotides: TGCGCCAGCAGCTTGGGCGGTTCGAACACCGGGGAGCTGTTTTTT. This sequence joins TRBV5-1 and TRBJ2-2; D is uncertain. The CDR3 contains 15 residues. Trimming shortened V by 0 bases and J by 0 bases, and 6 bases separated the two germline ends. Germline lookup yields CDR1 SGHRS and CDR2 YFSETQ.

The chain has TRBV11-2 and TRBJ2-7; a weak D match, TRBD1 (5 bases). Trimming shortened V by 4 bases and J by 6 bases, and 16 bases separated the two germline ends. Germline assignment: CDR1 SGHAT and CDR2 FQNNGV. This CDR3 spans 14 amino acids. The CDR3 sequence: CASSSNQGRAEQYF. The CDR3 DNA reads TGTGCCAGCAGCTCGAACCAGGGCAGGGCCGAGCAGTACTTC.

The chain couples TRBV4-1 to TRBJ2-5; D unresolved. TRBJ2-7 matches the DNA end more closely, so the J call is doubtful. Germline V gene sequence: CDR1 MGHRA, CDR2 YSYEKL. The CDR3 spans 14 residues. The CDR3 bases are TGCGCCAGCAGCCAAGCGACAAGGGACTACGAGCAGTACTTC. Translated, it gives CASSQATRDYEQYF.

The CDR3 here is CASSTGTGGSGDTEAFF. CDR3 bases: TGTGCCAGTAGTACAGGGACAGGGGGCTCCGGGGACACTGAAGCTTTCTTT. The chain combines TRBV19 with TRBJ1-1; 12 bases align to TRBD1. J gave up 3 bases and V 4 bases, and 9 bases lay outside the gene matches. The germline gives CDR1 LNHDA, CDR2 SQIVND (reference sequence). This CDR3 has 17 amino acids.

The chain links TRBV6-4 to TRBJ2-3, with TRBD1 as a possible D gene (7 bases). This CDR3 spans 16 amino acids. Germline CDR1 reads MRHNA; CDR2 reads SNTAGT. The ends were cut back, 2 bases at V and 7 bases at J, with 19 bases in the middle. The DNA for the CDR3 is TGTGCCAGCAGTGACAACGGCAGGGGGGACGCGAATACGCAGTATTTT. As protein: CASSDNGRGDANTQYF.

V gene TRBV27 combines with J gene TRBJ1-2; D perhaps matches TRBD1 (5 bases). The CDR3 extends over 14 amino acids. CDR1 and CDR2 from the germline V gene are MNHEY and SMNVEV (reference sequence). V lost 0 bases, J lost 3 bases, and 8 bases lay in between. The CDR3 loop is CASSLSVGHYGYTF. For the CDR3, the DNA is TGTGCCAGCAGTTTATCGGTGGGGCACTATGGCTACACCTTC.